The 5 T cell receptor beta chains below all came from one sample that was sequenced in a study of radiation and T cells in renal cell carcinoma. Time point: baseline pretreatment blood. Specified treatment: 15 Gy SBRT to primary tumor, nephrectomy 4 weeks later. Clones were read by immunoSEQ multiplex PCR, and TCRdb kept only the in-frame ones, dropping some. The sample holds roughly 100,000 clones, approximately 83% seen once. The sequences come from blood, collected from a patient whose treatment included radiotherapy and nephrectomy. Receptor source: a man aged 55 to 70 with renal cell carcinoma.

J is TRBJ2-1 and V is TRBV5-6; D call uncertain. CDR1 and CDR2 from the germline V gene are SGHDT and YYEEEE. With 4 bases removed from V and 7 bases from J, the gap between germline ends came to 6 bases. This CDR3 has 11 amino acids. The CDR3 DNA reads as TGTGCCAGCAGCGCGTCTAATGAGCAGTTCTTC. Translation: CASSASNEQFF. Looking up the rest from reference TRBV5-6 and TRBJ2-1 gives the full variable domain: DAGVTQSPTHLIKTRGQQVTLRCSPKSGHDTVSWYQQALGQGPQFIFQYYEEEERQRGNFPDRFSGHQFPNYSSELNVNALLLGDSALYLCASSASNEQFFGPGTRLTVL.

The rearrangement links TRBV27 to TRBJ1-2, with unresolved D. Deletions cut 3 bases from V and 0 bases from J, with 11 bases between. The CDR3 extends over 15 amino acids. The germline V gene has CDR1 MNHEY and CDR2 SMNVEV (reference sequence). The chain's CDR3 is CASSFLSTPNYGYTF. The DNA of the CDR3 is TGTGCCAGCAGTTTCCTCTCGACACCTAACTATGGCTACACCTTC.

CDR3 in amino acids: CASSDMGARNTEAFF. For the CDR3, the DNA is TGTGCCAGCAGTGACATGGGGGCCAGGAACACTGAAGCTTTCTTT. This chain joins TRBV6-1 and TRBJ1-1, with D perhaps matching TRBD1 (6 bases). Trimming stripped 3 bases from V and 1 base from J, with 12 bases between. Germline CDR1 reads MNHNS; CDR2 reads SASEGT. The CDR3 is 15 amino acids.

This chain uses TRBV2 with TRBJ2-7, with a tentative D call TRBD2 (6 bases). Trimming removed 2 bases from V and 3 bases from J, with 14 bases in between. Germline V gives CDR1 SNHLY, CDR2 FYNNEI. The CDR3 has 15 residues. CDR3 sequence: CASSEPGERLYEQYF. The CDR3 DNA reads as TGTGCCAGCAGTGAACCGGGAGAACGCCTCTACGAGCAGTACTTC.

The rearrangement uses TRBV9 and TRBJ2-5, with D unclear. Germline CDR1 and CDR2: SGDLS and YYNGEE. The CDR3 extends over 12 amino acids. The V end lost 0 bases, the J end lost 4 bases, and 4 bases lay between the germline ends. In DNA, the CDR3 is TGTGCCAGCAGCGTAGGCCTAGAGACCCAGTACTTC. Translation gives CASSVGLETQYF. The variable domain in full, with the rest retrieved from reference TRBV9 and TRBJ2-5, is DSGVTQTPKHLITATGQRVTLRCSPRSGDLSVYWYQQSLDQGLQFLIQYYNGEERAKGNILERFSAQQFPDLHSELNLSSLELGDSALYFCASSVGLETQYFGPGTRLLVL.